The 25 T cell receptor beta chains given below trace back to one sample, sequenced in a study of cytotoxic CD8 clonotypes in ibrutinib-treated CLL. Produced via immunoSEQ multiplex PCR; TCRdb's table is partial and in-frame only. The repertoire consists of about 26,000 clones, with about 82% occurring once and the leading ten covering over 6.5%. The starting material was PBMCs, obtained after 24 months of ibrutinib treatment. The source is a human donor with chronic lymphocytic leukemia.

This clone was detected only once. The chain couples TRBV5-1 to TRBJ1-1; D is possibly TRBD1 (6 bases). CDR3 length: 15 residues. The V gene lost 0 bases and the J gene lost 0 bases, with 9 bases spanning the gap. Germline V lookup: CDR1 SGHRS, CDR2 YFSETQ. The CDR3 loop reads CASSLVPGVNTEAFF. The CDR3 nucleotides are TGCGCCAGCAGCTTGGTACCAGGGGTGAACACTGAAGCTTTCTTT.

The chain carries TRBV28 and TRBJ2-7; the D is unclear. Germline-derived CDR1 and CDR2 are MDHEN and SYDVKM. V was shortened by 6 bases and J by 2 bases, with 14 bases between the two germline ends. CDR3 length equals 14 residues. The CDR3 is CASRSSVFPYEQYF. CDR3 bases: TGTGCCAGCAGGTCTTCCGTTTTTCCCTACGAGCAGTACTTC. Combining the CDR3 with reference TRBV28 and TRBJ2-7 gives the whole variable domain DVKVTQSSRYLVKRTGEKVFLECVQDMDHENMFWYRQDPGLGLRLIYFSYDVKMKEKGDIPEGYSVSREKKERFSLILESASTNQTSMYLCASRSSVFPYEQYFGPGTRLTVT.

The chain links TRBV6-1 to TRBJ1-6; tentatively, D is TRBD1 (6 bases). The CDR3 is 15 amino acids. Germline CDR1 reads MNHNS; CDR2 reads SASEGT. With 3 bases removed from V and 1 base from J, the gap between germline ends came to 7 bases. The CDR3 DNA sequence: TGTGCCAGCAGTGACAGGGGTTCCTATAATTCACCCCTCCACTTT. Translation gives CASSDRGSYNSPLHF.

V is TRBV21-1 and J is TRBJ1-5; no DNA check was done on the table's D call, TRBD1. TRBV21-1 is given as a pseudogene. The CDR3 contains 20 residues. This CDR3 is CASRRWQGAGYPPSNQPQHF. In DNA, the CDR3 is TGTGCCAGCAGGAGATGGCAGGGGGCTGGGTATCCCCCTAGCAATCAGCCCCAGCATTTT.

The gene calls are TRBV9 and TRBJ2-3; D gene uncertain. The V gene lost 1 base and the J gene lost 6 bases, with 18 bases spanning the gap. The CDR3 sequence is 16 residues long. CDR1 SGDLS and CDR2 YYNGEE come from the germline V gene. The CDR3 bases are TGTGCCAGCAGCGTATTGCCTTCCGCCGTGGGTGATACGCAGTATTTT. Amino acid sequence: CASSVLPSAVGDTQYF. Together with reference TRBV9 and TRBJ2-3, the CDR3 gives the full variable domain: DSGVTQTPKHLITATGQRVTLRCSPRSGDLSVYWYQQSLDQGLQFLIQYYNGEERAKGNILERFSAQQFPDLHSELNLSSLELGDSALYFCASSVLPSAVGDTQYFGPGTRLTVL.

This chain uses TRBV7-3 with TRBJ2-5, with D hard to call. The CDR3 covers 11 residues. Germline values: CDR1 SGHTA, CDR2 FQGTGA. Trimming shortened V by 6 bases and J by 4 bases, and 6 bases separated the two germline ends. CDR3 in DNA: TGTGCCAGCAGTCTACCAGAGACCCAGTACTTC. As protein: CASSLPETQYF.

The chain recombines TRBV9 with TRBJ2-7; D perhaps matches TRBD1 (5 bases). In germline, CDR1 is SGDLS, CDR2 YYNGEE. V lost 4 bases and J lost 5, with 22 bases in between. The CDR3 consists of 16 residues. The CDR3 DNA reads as TGTGCCAGCAGCCAAGCAAACAGACTCCTAGGGGACGAGCAGTACTTC. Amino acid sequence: CASSQANRLLGDEQYF.

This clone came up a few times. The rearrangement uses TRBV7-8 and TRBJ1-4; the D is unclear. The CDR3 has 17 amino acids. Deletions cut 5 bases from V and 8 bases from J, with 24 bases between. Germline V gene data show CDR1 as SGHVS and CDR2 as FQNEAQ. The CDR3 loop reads CASSTLPVRGLGEKLFF. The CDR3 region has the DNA TGTGCCAGCAGCACACTGCCTGTACGGGGTCTAGGGGAAAAACTGTTTTTT.

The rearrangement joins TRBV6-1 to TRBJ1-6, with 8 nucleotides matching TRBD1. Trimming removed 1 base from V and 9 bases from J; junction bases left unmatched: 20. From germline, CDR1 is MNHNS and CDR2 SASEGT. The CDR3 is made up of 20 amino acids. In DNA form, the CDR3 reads TGTGCCAGCAGTGAAGAAGCCTTAAACCTCCTAACAGGGGGAGGTTCACCCCTCCACTTT. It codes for CASSEEALNLLTGGGSPLHF.

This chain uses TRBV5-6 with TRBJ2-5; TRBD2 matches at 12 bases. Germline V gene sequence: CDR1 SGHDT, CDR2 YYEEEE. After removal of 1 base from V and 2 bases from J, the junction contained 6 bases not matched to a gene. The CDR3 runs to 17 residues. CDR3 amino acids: CASSLLLAGGLQETQYF. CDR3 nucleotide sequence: TGTGCCAGCAGCTTGTTACTAGCGGGGGGCTTACAAGAGACCCAGTACTTC.

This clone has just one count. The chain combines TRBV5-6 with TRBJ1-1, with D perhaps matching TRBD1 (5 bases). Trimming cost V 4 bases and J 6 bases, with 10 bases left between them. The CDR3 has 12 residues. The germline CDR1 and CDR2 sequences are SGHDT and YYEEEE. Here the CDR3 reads CASSPWGAEAFF. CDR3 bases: TGTGCCAGCAGCCCATGGGGGGCTGAAGCTTTCTTT.

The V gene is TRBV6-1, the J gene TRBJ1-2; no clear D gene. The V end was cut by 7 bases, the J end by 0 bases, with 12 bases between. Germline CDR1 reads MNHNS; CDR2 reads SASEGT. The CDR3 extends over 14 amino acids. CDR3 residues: CASTVGDTNYGYTF. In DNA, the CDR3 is TGTGCCAGCACTGTAGGCGACACTAACTATGGCTACACCTTC.

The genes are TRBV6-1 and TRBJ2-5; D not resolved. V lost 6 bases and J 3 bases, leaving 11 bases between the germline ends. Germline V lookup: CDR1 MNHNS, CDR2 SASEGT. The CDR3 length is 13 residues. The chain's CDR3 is CASSPRSKETQYF. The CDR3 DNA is TGTGCCAGCAGCCCGAGGAGTAAAGAGACCCAGTACTTC.

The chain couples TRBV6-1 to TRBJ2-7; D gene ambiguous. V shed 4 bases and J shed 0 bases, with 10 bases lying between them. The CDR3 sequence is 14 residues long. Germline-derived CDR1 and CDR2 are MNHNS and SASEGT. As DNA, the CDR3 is TGTGCCAGCAGTGGATCACTGAACTCCTACGAGCAGTACTTC. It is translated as CASSGSLNSYEQYF.

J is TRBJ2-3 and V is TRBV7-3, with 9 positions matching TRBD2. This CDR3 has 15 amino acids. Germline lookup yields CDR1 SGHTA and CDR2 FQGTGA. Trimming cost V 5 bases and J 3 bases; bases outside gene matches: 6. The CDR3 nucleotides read TGTGCCAGCAGCCTAGGACTAGCGACTACAGATACGCAGTATTTT. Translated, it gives CASSLGLATTDTQYF.

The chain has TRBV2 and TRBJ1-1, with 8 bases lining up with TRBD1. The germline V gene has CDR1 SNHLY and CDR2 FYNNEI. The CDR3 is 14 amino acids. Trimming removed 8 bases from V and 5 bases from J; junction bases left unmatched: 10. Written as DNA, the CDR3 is TGTGCCAGCCTGATCGACAGGGGACGGACTGAAGCTTTCTTT. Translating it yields CASLIDRGRTEAFF.

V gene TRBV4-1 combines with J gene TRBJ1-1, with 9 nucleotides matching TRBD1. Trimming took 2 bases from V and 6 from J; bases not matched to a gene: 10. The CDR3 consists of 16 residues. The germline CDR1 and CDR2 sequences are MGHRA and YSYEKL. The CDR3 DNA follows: TGCGCCAGCAGCCAACAACGCGGACAGGGGAAGGCTGAAGCTTTCTTT. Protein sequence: CASSQQRGQGKAEAFF.

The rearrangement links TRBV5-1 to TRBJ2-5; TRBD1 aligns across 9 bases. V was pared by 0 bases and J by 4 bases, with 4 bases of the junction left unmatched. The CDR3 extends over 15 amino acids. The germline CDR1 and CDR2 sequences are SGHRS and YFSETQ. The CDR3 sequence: CASSLANRGRETQYF. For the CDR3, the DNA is TGCGCCAGCAGCTTGGCCAACAGGGGGCGAGAGACCCAGTACTTC.

CDR3 coding DNA: TGTGCCAGTTCCTACGAGCAGTACTTC. It codes for CASSYEQYF. The chain links TRBV19 to TRBJ2-7; no definite D call. V dropped 8 bases and J dropped 1 base, with 0 bases sitting between them. From germline, CDR1 is LNHDA and CDR2 SQIVND (reference sequence). The length of the CDR3 is 9 residues.

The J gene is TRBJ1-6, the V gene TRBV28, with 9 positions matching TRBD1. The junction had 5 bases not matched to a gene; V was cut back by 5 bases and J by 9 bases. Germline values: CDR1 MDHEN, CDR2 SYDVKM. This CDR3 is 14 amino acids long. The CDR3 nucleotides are TGTGCCAGCAGTACGACGGACAGGGGTTCACCCCTCCACTTT. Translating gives CASSTTDRGSPLHF.

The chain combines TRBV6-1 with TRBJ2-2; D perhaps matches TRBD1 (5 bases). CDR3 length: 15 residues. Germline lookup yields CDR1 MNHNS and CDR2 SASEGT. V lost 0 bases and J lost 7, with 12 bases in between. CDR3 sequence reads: CASSEAPTGGGELFF. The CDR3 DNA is TGTGCCAGCAGTGAAGCTCCCACAGGCGGCGGGGAGCTGTTTTTT.

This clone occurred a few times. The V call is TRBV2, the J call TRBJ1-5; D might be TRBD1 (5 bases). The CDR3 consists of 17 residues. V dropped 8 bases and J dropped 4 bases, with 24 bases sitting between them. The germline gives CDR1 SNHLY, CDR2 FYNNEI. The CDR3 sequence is CASSWGGAHPENQPQHF. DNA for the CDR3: TGTGCCAGCTCCTGGGGAGGGGCGCATCCGGAAAATCAGCCCCAGCATTTT.

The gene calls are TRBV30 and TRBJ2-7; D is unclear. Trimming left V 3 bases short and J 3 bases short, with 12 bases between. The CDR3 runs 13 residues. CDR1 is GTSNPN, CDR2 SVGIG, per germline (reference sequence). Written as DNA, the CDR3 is TGTGCCTGGAGCCTGCTCGGGCTCTACGAGCAGTACTTC. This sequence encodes CAWSLLGLYEQYF.

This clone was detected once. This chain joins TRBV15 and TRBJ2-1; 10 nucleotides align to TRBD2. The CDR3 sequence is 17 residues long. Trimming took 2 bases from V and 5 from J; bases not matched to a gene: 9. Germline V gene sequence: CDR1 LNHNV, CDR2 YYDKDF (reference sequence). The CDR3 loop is CATSRPVALAGDNEQFF. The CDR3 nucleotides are TGTGCCACCAGCAGACCAGTCGCCCTAGCGGGGGACAATGAGCAGTTCTTC.

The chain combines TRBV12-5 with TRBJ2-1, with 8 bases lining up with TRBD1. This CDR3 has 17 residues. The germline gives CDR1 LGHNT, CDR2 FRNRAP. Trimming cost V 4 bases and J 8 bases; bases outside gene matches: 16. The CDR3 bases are TGTGCTAGTGGTTGGCCCCCGAGGTTTCAGGGGGCGCATGAGCAGTTCTTC. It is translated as CASGWPPRFQGAHEQFF.